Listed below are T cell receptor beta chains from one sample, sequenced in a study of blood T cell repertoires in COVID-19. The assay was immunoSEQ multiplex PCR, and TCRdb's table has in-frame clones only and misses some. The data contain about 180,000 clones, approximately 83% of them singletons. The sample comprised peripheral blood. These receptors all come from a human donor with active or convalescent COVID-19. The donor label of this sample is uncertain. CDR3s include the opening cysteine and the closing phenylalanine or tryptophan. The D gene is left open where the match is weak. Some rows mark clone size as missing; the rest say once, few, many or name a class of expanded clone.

CDR3: CASSSPGLVYEQFF
DNA: TGTGCCAGCAGCTCTCCGGGACTAGTGTATGAGCAGTTCTTC
D: TRBD2
J: TRBJ2-1
size: once
V: TRBV11-3

CDR3: CSARGAGTEAFF
DNA: TGCAGCGCCCGTGGGGCCGGGACTGAAGCTTTCTTT
D: NA
J: TRBJ1-1
size: few
V: TRBV29-1

CDR3: CASSLAAGAYEQYF
DNA: TGTGCCAGCAGCTTAGCTGCGGGGGCCTACGAGCAGTACTTC
D: TRBD2
J: TRBJ2-7
size: NA
V: TRBV7-8

CDR3: CSVGDRGSGNTIYF
DNA: TGCAGCGTTGGTGACAGGGGGAGTGGAAACACCATATATTTT
D: TRBD1
J: TRBJ1-3
size: NA
V: TRBV29-1

CDR3: CASSLAGNTGELFF
DNA: TGCGCCAGCAGCTTGGCCGGGAATACCGGGGAGCTGTTTTTT
D: NA
J: TRBJ2-2
size: NA
V: TRBV5-1

CDR3: CASSLLQGWTEAFF
DNA: TGTGCCAGCAGCCTTTTACAGGGTTGGACTGAAGCTTTCTTT
D: NA
J: TRBJ1-1
size: NA
V: TRBV5-5

CDR3: CASINSPPLSNYGYTF
DNA: TGTGCCAGCATTAACTCCCCTCCCTTGTCTAACTATGGCTACACCTTC
D: NA
J: TRBJ1-2
size: NA
V: TRBV7-2

CDR3: CASSFQGALGYGYTF
DNA: TGTGCCAGCAGCTTTCAGGGCGCCTTGGGCTATGGCTACACCTTC
D: NA
J: TRBJ1-2
size: NA
V: TRBV7-9

CDR3: CAGQGASTSPLHF
DNA: TGTGCCGGCCAGGGGGCGTCTACATCACCCCTCCACTTT
D: TRBD1
J: TRBJ1-6
size: NA
V: TRBV6-5

CDR3: CASSQSPTSGRADHRFEQYF
DNA: TGTGCCAGCAGCCAATCGCCGACTAGTGGGAGGGCCGATCATCGCTTCGAGCAGTACTTC
D: TRBD2
J: TRBJ2-7
size: NA
V: TRBV16

CDR3: CASSATSGRRPDTQYF
DNA: TGCGCCAGCAGCGCCACTAGCGGGAGACGCCCAGATACGCAGTATTTT
D: TRBD2
J: TRBJ2-3
size: NA
V: TRBV5-1

CDR3: CASSRAGQGVYEQYF
DNA: TGTGCCAGCAGCCGGGCGGGTCAAGGAGTCTACGAGCAGTACTTC
D: NA
J: TRBJ2-7
size: few
V: TRBV3-1/TRBV3-2

CDR3: CAWSRDSNQPQHF
DNA: TGTGCCTGGAGTCGCGATAGCAATCAGCCCCAGCATTTT
D: NA
J: TRBJ1-5
size: NA
V: TRBV30

CDR3: CATSRVNRGAEAFF
DNA: TGTGCCACCAGCAGAGTCAATAGGGGCGCTGAAGCTTTCTTT
D: NA
J: TRBJ1-1
size: NA
V: TRBV15

CDR3: CASSSLAGGGWNTGELFF
DNA: TGTGCCAGCAGTTCACTAGCGGGGGGCGGTTGGAACACCGGGGAGCTGTTTTTT
D: TRBD2
J: TRBJ2-2
size: NA
V: TRBV3-1/TRBV3-2

CDR3: CASSPGGYEQYF
DNA: TGTGCCAGCAGTCCGGGGGGTTACGAGCAGTACTTC
D: TRBD2
J: TRBJ2-7
size: NA
V: TRBV2

CDR3: CASSSPQAGNTIYF
DNA: TGTGCCAGCAGCTCCCCGCAGGCTGGAAACACCATATATTTT
D: NA
J: TRBJ1-3
size: NA
V: TRBV11-2

CDR3: CASRQPGQGVPEAFF
DNA: TGTGCCAGCAGGCAACCGGGACAGGGAGTGCCTGAAGCTTTCTTT
D: TRBD1
J: TRBJ1-1
size: NA
V: TRBV4-2

CDR3: CASSTNEQYF
DNA: TGTGCCAGCTCCACTAACGAGCAGTACTTC
D: NA
J: TRBJ2-7
size: once
V: TRBV6-5

CDR3: CASSLPDTLGAFF
DNA: TGTGCCAGCAGCCTGCCTGATACTCTCGGAGCTTTCTTT
D: NA
J: TRBJ1-1
size: NA
V: TRBV28

CDR3: CASSYNRGGYHDTQYF
DNA: TGTGCCAGCAGTTACAATCGGGGAGGCTACCATGATACGCAGTATTTT
D: NA
J: TRBJ2-3
size: NA
V: TRBV6-2/TRBV6-3

CDR3: CATRQGRAGEQFF
DNA: TGTGCCACCCGACAGGGTCGGGCGGGAGAGCAGTTCTTC
D: NA
J: TRBJ2-1
size: NA
V: TRBV2

CDR3: CASSPPVGGAADTQYF
DNA: TGTGCCAGCTCACCACCCGTTGGGGGGGCCGCAGATACGCAGTATTTT
D: NA
J: TRBJ2-3
size: NA
V: TRBV18

CDR3: CASSFPAGTSNAPDTQYF
DNA: TGTGCCAGCAGCTTCCCAGCCGGGACTAGCAATGCCCCAGATACGCAGTATTTT
D: TRBD2
J: TRBJ2-3
size: NA
V: TRBV11-3

CDR3: CASSATGGIYGYTF
DNA: TGTGCCAGCAGCGCTACAGGGGGCATCTATGGCTACACCTTC
D: TRBD1
J: TRBJ1-2
size: NA
V: TRBV7-9

CDR3: CASSTGTGVQETQYF
DNA: TGTGCCAGCAGCACCGGGACAGGGGTTCAAGAGACCCAGTACTTC
D: TRBD1
J: TRBJ2-5
size: few
V: TRBV5-4

CDR3: CASSEALVSETQYF
DNA: TGTGCCAGCAGTGAAGCTTTAGTGTCGGAGACCCAGTACTTC
D: NA
J: TRBJ2-5
size: once
V: TRBV6-1

CDR3: CASSVDRGETGDTQYF
DNA: TGTGCCAGCAGCGTTGACAGGGGAGAGACGGGGGATACGCAGTATTTT
D: TRBD1
J: TRBJ2-3
size: NA
V: TRBV9

CDR3: CASRGTGGNTIYF
DNA: TGTGCCAGCAGGGGGACAGGAGGAAACACCATATATTTT
D: TRBD1
J: TRBJ1-3
size: NA
V: TRBV2

CDR3: CASSSGLAGTRQFF
DNA: TGTGCCAGCAGTTCGGGACTAGCGGGAACCCGGCAGTTCTTC
D: TRBD2
J: TRBJ2-1
size: NA
V: TRBV28

CDR3: CASSLPGFNEKLFF
DNA: TGTGCCAGCAGCTTACCGGGGTTTAATGAAAAACTGTTTTTT
D: NA
J: TRBJ1-4
size: NA
V: TRBV7-9

CDR3: CASSSPGLAGTDTQYF
DNA: TGTGCCAGCAGTTCACCGGGACTAGCGGGCACAGATACGCAGTATTTT
D: TRBD2
J: TRBJ2-3
size: NA
V: TRBV6-6

CDR3: CASSFQAAGNEKLFF
DNA: TGCGCCAGCAGCTTTCAGGCAGCTGGGAATGAAAAACTGTTTTTT
D: NA
J: TRBJ1-4
size: NA
V: TRBV5-1

CDR3: CASSRGQGFSYEQYF
DNA: TGTGCCAGCTCCCGGGGACAGGGTTTTTCCTACGAGCAGTACTTC
D: TRBD1
J: TRBJ2-7
size: NA
V: TRBV6-6

CDR3: CASSPMGQMNTEAFF
DNA: TGCGCCAGCAGCCCCATGGGACAGATGAACACTGAAGCTTTCTTT
D: TRBD1
J: TRBJ1-1
size: few
V: TRBV5-1

CDR3: CASSPDRDYGYTF
DNA: TGTGCCAGCAGCCCCGACCGGGACTATGGCTACACCTTC
D: NA
J: TRBJ1-2
size: once
V: TRBV7-3

CDR3: CASSLEAGNYGYTF
DNA: TGTGCCAGCAGCTTAGAAGCAGGAAACTATGGCTACACCTTC
D: NA
J: TRBJ1-2
size: NA
V: TRBV7-2

CDR3: CSVFSGRAKNIQYF
DNA: TGCAGCGTGTTTAGCGGGAGGGCCAAAAACATTCAGTACTTC
D: TRBD2
J: TRBJ2-4
size: NA
V: TRBV29-1

CDR3: CASSVEQLRLALNEQFF
DNA: TGTGCCAGCAGCGTAGAGCAGCTGAGACTAGCTCTTAATGAGCAGTTCTTC
D: TRBD2
J: TRBJ2-1
size: once
V: TRBV9

CDR3: CASSEARVTVDNSPLHF
DNA: TGTGCCAGCAGTGAAGCGCGGGTAACCGTTGATAATTCACCCCTCCACTTT
D: NA
J: TRBJ1-6
size: NA
V: TRBV2

CDR3: CASSKGERESNTGELFF
DNA: TGTGCCAGCAGCAAAGGGGAAAGGGAGTCGAACACCGGGGAGCTGTTTTTT
D: NA
J: TRBJ2-2
size: NA
V: TRBV21-1

CDR3: CASSYDRNGYTF
DNA: TGTGCCAGCAGTTACGACAGGAACGGCTACACCTTC
D: NA
J: TRBJ1-2
size: NA
V: TRBV6-2/TRBV6-3

CDR3: CASSQGQGAYEQYF
DNA: TGTGCCAGCAGCCAAGGACAGGGGGCGTACGAGCAGTACTTC
D: TRBD1
J: TRBJ2-7
size: once
V: TRBV4-2

CDR3: CASSHGTGSDEQYF
DNA: TGTGCCAGCAGCCATGGGACAGGGAGTGACGAGCAGTACTTC
D: TRBD1
J: TRBJ2-7
size: NA
V: TRBV9

CDR3: CSASPGTYQETQYF
DNA: TGCAGTGCTAGTCCAGGAACGTACCAAGAGACCCAGTACTTC
D: NA
J: TRBJ2-5
size: NA
V: TRBV20-1

CDR3: CASSVGGGVQETQYF
DNA: TGTGCCAGCAGCGTAGGGGGCGGGGTCCAAGAGACCCAGTACTTC
D: NA
J: TRBJ2-5
size: NA
V: TRBV9

CDR3: CASSPGLAGVGDTQYF
DNA: TGTGCCAGCAGCCCGGGACTAGCGGGGGTGGGAGATACGCAGTATTTT
D: TRBD2
J: TRBJ2-3
size: few
V: TRBV7-2

CDR3: CASSMLGGGYTF
DNA: TGTGCCAGTAGTATGTTGGGGGGTGGCTACACCTTC
D: NA
J: TRBJ1-2
size: NA
V: TRBV19

CDR3: CASSLFRDRASYEQYF
DNA: TGTGCCAGCAGCTTGTTTCGGGACAGGGCTTCCTACGAGCAGTACTTC
D: TRBD1
J: TRBJ2-7
size: NA
V: TRBV5-5

CDR3: CASSQETANAGAFF
DNA: TGTGCCAGCAGCCAAGAAACAGCTAATGCGGGAGCTTTCTTT
D: NA
J: TRBJ1-1
size: NA
V: TRBV3-1/TRBV3-2

CDR3: CASSQEDRVGEQYF
DNA: TGCGCCAGCAGCCAAGAGGACAGGGTGGGGGAGCAGTACTTC
D: TRBD1
J: TRBJ2-7
size: NA
V: TRBV4-3

CDR3: CASSATGGPRDTQYF
DNA: TGTGCCAGCAGCGCCACGGGGGGGCCTAGAGATACGCAGTATTTT
D: TRBD2
J: TRBJ2-3
size: NA
V: TRBV7-3

CDR3: CASSRLEIGTDTQYF
DNA: TGTGCCAGCAGCCGGCTGGAGATTGGCACAGATACGCAGTATTTT
D: NA
J: TRBJ2-3
size: NA
V: TRBV4-2

CDR3: CATSDRREHEQYF
DNA: TGTGCCACCAGTGATAGGCGGGAGCACGAGCAGTACTTC
D: TRBD2
J: TRBJ2-7
size: NA
V: TRBV24-1

CDR3: CASSLGGGAGANVLTF
DNA: TGTGCCAGCAGCTTAGGAGGGGGCGCTGGGGCCAACGTCCTGACTTTC
D: TRBD1
J: TRBJ2-6
size: NA
V: TRBV7-9

CDR3: CASSRGQFNYGYTF
DNA: TGTGCCAGCAGCAGAGGACAGTTTAACTATGGCTACACCTTC
D: NA
J: TRBJ1-2
size: NA
V: TRBV5-4

CDR3: CASIRDRGTGELFF
DNA: TGTGCCAGTATCCGGGACAGGGGCACCGGGGAGCTGTTTTTT
D: TRBD1
J: TRBJ2-2
size: NA
V: TRBV19

CDR3: CASRRTDEQYF
DNA: TGCGCCAGCAGAAGGACAGACGAGCAGTACTTC
D: NA
J: TRBJ2-7
size: NA
V: TRBV5-1

CDR3: CASSLDRGPTSGANVLTF
DNA: TGTGCCAGCAGCCTCGACAGGGGCCCTACTTCTGGGGCCAACGTCCTGACTTTC
D: TRBD1
J: TRBJ2-6
size: NA
V: TRBV7-9